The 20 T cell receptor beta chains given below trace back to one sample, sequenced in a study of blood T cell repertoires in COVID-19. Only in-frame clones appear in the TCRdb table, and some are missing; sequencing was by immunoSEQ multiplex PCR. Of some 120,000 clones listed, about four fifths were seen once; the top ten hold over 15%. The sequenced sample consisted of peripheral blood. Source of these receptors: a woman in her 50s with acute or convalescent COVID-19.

The CDR3 DNA sequence: TGCAGCGTGACAGGGAACACTGAAGCTTTCTTT. Its protein product is CSVTGNTEAFF. The V and J genes are TRBV29-1 and TRBJ1-1; D possibly corresponds to TRBD1 (6 bases). With 6 bases removed from V and 1 base from J, the gap between germline ends came to 6 bases. CDR1 and CDR2 (germline): SQVTM, ANQGSEA. CDR3 length equals 11 residues. The whole variable domain, remainder taken from reference TRBV29-1 and TRBJ1-1, is SAVISQKPSRDICQRGTSLTIQCQVDSQVTMMFWYRQQPGQSLTLIATANQGSEATYESGFVIDKFPISRPNLTFSTLTVSNMSPEDSSIYLCSVTGNTEAFFGQGTRLTVV.

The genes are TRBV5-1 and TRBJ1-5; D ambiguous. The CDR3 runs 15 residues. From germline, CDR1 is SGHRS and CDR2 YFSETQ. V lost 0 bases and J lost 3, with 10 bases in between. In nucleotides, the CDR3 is TGCGCCAGCAGCTTGGCCGGCGGGGACAATCAGCCCCAGCATTTT. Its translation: CASSLAGGDNQPQHF.

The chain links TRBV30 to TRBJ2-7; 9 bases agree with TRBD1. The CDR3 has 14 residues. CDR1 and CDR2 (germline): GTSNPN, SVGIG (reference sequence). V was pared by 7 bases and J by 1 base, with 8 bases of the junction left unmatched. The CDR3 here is CAYSQGAASYEQYF. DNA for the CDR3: TGTGCCTACTCACAGGGGGCGGCATCCTACGAGCAGTACTTC.

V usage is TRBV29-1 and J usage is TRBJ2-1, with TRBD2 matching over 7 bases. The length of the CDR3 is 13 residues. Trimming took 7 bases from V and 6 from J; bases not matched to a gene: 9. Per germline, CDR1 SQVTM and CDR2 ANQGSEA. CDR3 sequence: CSAIRASGNEQFF. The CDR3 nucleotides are TGCAGCGCGATCCGGGCTAGCGGCAATGAGCAGTTCTTC.

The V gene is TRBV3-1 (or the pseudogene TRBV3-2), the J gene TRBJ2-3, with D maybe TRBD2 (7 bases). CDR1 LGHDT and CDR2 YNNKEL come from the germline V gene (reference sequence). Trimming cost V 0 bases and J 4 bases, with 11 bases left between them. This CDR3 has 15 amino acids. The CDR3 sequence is CASSQDYGGPDTQYF. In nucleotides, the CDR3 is TGTGCCAGCAGCCAAGATTACGGGGGGCCAGATACGCAGTATTTT.

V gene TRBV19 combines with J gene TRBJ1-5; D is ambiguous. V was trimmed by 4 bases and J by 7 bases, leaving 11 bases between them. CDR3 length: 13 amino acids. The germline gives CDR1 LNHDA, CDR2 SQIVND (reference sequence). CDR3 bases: TGTGCCAGTAGTACCCAGGTTACCCAGCCCCAGCATTTT. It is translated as CASSTQVTQPQHF. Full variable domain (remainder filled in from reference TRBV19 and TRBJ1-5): DGGITQSPKYLFRKEGQNVTLSCEQNLNHDAMYWYRQDPGQGLRLIYYSQIVNDFQKGDIAEGYSVSREKKESFPLTVTSAQKNPTAFYLCASSTQVTQPQHFGDGTRLSIL.

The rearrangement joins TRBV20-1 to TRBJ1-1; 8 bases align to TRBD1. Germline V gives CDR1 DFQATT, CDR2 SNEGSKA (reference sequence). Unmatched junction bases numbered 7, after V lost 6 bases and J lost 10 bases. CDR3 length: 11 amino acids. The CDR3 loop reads CSAGQVFGAFF. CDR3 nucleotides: TGCAGTGCGGGACAGGTTTTTGGAGCTTTCTTT.

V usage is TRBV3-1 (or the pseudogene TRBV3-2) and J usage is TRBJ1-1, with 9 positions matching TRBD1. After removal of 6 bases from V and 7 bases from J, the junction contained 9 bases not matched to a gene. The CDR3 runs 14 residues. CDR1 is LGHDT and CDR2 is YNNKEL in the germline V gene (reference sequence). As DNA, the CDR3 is TGTGCCAGCAGAAACAGGGGGCGAGGTGGTGAAGCTTTCTTT. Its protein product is CASRNRGRGGEAFF.

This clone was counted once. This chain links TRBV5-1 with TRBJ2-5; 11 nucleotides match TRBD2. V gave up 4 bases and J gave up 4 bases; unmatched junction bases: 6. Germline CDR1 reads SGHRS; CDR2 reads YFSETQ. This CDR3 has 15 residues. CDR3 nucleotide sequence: TGCGCCAGCAGCATAGGGACTAGCGGCCCAGAGACCCAGTACTTC. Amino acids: CASSIGTSGPETQYF.

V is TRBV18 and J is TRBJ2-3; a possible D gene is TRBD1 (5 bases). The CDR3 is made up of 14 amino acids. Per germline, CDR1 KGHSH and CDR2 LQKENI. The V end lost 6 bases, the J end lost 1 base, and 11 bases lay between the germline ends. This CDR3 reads CASSPRARTDTQYF. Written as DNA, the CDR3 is TGTGCCAGCTCGCCCAGGGCCCGCACAGATACGCAGTATTTT.

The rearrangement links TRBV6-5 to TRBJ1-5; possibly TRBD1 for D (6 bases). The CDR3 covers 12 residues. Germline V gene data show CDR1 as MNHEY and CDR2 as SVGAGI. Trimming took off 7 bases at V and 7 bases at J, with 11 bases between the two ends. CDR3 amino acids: CASNREGQPQHF. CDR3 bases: TGTGCCAGCAACAGGGAGGGCCAGCCCCAGCATTTT.

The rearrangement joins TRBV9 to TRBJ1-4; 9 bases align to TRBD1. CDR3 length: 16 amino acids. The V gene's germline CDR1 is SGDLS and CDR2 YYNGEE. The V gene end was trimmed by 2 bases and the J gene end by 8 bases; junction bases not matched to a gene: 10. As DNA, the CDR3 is TGTGCCAGCAGCGTCGACCCAACAGGGGGCTACGAAAAACTGTTTTTT. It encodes CASSVDPTGGYEKLFF. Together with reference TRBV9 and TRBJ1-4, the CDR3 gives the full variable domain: DSGVTQTPKHLITATGQRVTLRCSPRSGDLSVYWYQQSLDQGLQFLIQYYNGEERAKGNILERFSAQQFPDLHSELNLSSLELGDSALYFCASSVDPTGGYEKLFFGSGTQLSVL.

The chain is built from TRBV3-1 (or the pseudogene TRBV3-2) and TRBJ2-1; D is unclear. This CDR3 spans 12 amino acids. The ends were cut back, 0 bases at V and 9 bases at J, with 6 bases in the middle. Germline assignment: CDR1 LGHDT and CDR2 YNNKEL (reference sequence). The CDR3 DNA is TGTGCCAGCAGCCAAGATGGGCGTGAGCAGTTCTTC. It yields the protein CASSQDGREQFF.

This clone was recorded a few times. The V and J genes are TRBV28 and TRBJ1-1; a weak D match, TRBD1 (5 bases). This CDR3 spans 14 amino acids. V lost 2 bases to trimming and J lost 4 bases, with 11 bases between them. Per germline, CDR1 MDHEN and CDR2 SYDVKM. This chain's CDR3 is CASSLPRDGTEAFF. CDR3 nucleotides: TGTGCCAGCAGTTTACCCAGGGATGGCACTGAAGCTTTCTTT.

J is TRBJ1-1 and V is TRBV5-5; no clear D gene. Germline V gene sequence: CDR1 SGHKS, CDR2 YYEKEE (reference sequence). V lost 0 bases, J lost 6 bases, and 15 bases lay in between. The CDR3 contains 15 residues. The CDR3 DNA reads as TGTGCCAGCAGCTTGGCCTGGCGCACCCGGGCTGAAGCTTTCTTT. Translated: CASSLAWRTRAEAFF.

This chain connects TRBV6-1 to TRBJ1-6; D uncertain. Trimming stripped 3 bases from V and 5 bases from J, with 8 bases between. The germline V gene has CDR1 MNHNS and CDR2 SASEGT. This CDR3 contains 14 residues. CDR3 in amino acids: CASSELANNSPLHF. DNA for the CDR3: TGTGCCAGCAGTGAGTTGGCAAATAATTCACCCCTCCACTTT.

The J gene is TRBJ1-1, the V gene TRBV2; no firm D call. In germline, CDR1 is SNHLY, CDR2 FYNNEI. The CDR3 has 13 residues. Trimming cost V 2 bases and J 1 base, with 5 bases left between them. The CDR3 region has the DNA TGTGCCAGCAGTGAAAACAGGAACACTGAAGCTTTCTTT. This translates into CASSENRNTEAFF.

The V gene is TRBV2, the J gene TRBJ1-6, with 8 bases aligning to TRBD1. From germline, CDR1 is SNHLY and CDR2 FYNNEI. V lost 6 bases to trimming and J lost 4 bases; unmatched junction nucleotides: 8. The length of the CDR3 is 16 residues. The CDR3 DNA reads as TGTGCCAGCAGGCTGACAGGGGCCCGATATAATTCACCCCTCCACTTT. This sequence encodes CASRLTGARYNSPLHF.

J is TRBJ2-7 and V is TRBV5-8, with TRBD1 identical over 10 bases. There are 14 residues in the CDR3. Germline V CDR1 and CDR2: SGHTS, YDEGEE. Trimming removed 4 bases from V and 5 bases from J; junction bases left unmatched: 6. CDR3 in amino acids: CASSVGQGRDEQYF. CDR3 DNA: TGTGCCAGCAGCGTGGGACAGGGGCGAGACGAGCAGTACTTC.

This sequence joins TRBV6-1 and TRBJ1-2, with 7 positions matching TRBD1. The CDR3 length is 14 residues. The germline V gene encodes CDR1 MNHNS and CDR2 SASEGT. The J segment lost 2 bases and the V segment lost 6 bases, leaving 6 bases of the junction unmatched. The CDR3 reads CASSQVGQNYGYTF. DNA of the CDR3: TGTGCCAGCAGCCAGGTGGGACAGAACTATGGCTACACCTTC.